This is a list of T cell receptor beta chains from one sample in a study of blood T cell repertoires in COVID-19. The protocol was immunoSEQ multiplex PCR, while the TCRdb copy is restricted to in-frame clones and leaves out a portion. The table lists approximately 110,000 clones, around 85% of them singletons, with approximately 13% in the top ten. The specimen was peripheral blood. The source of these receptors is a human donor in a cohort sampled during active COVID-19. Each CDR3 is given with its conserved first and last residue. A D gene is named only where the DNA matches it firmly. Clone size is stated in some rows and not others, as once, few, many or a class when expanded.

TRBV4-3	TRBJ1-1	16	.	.	TGCGCCAGCAGCCAAGATTCCAGGACAGCCAGGTATAGAGCTTTCTTT	CASSQDSRTARYRAFF
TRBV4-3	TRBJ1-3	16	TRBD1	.	TGCGCCAGCAGCCAAGCCAGACAGGGGCCCGGAAACACCATATATTTT	CASSQARQGPGNTIYF
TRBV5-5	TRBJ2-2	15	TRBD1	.	TGTGCCAGCAGTCCTCAGGGGGCGATGACCGGGGAGCTGTTTTTT	CASSPQGAMTGELFF
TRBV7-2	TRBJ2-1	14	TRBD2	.	TGTGCCAGCAGCTTCTCACTAGCGGGGGGCCAGCAGTTCTTC	CASSFSLAGGQQFF
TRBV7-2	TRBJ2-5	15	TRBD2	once	TGTGCCAGCAGCTTAGGGCTAGCGGGGAGAGAGACCCAGTACTTC	CASSLGLAGRETQYF
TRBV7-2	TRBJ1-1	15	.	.	TGTGCCAGCAGCTTAACCGGGGAGGGTGGGACTGAAGCTTTCTTT	CASSLTGEGGTEAFF
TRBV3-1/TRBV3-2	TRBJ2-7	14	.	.	TGTGCCAGCAGCCATTCAGCCAGGGCTTACGAGCAGTACTTC	CASSHSARAYEQYF
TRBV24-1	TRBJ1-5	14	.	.	TGTGCCACCAGTGGCGATCTCAATACGCAGCCCCAGCATTTT	CATSGDLNTQPQHF
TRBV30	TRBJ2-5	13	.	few	TGTGCCTGGAGTATCGACTCCAAAGAGACCCAGTACTTC	CAWSIDSKETQYF
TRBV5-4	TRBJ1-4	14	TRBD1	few	TGTGCCAGCAGTCTGGGACAGGGAAGCGAAAAACTGTTTTTT	CASSLGQGSEKLFF
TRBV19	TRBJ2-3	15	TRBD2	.	TGTGCCAGTAGTCCTTATAGCGGGGGGGTAGATACGCAGTATTTT	CASSPYSGGVDTQYF
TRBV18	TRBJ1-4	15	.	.	TGTGCCAGCACCCCCCGGGGAAACGACGGACAAAAACTGTTTTTT	CASTPRGNDGQKLFF
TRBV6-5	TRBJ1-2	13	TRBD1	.	TGTGCCAGCAGCCCACAGGGGAACTATGGCTACACCTTC	CASSPQGNYGYTF
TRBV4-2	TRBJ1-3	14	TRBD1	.	TGTGCCAGCAGCCAAGAGGGACAGGGAAACACCATATATTTT	CASSQEGQGNTIYF
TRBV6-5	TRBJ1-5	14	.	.	TGTGCCAGCAGTTACCAGGCAGGAAAATGGCCCCAGCATTTT	CASSYQAGKWPQHF
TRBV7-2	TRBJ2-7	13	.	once	TGTGCCAGCAGCCCTAGACTGAGTTACGAGCAGTACTTC	CASSPRLSYEQYF
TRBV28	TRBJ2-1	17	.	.	TGTGCCAGCAATCCAACGGTGAGGACAGTCACCTACAATGAGCAGTTCTTC	CASNPTVRTVTYNEQFF
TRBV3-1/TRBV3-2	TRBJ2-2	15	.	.	TGTGCCAGCAGCTACGAAAAAACAGGGAAGCGGGAGCTGTTTTTT	CASSYEKTGKRELFF
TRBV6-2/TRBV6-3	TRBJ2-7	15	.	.	TGTGCCAGCAGTGAGACTGGACAGAGCTCCTACGAGCAGTACTTC	CASSETGQSSYEQYF
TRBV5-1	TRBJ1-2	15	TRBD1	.	TGCGCCAGCAGCCCTACAGGGGGCGTGCACTATGGCTACACCTTC	CASSPTGGVHYGYTF
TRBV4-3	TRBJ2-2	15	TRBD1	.	TGCGCCAGCAGCCAGAGGACAGGGTTCACCGGGGAGCTGTTTTTT	CASSQRTGFTGELFF
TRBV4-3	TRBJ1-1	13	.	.	TGCGCCAGCAGCCATGACAGGAACACTGAAGCTTTCTTT	CASSHDRNTEAFF
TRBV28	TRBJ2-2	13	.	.	TGTGCCAGCACCCCCGGGGGCACCGGGGAGCTGTTTTTT	CASTPGGTGELFF
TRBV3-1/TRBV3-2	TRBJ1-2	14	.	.	TGTGCCAGCAGCCCCGATTTGGGGCTGTATGGCTACACCTTC	CASSPDLGLYGYTF
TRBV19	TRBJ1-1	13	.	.	TGTGCCAGTAGCTCCTTGACAGGTGGTGAAGCTTTCTTT	CASSSLTGGEAFF
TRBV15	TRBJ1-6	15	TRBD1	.	TGTGCCACCAGCAGAGAGGGGACAGGGGTTTCACCCCTCCACTTT	CATSREGTGVSPLHF
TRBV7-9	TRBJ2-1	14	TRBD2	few	TGTGCCAGCAGGACTAGCGGGGTATCTAACGAGCAGTTCTTC	CASRTSGVSNEQFF
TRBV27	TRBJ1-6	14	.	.	TGTGCCAGCAGAGATGACAGAAATAATTCACCCCTCCACTTT	CASRDDRNNSPLHF
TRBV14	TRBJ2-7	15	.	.	TGTGCCAGCAGCGACGCCGGGACGGGAGACTACGAGCAGTACTTC	CASSDAGTGDYEQYF
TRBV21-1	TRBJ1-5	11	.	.	TGTGCCAGCAGCCCTCTTCAGCCCCAGCATTTT	CASSPLQPQHF
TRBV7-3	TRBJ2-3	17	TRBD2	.	TGTGCCAGCAGCCTTCACCCTAGCGGGGGATACACAGATACGCAGTATTTT	CASSLHPSGGYTDTQYF
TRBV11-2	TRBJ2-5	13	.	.	TGTGCCAGCAGCTTAGGACTAGGAGAGACCCAGTACTTC	CASSLGLGETQYF
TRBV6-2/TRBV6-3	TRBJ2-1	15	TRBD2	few	TGTGCCAGCAGTTACGCAGCGGGGGGCTGGGATGAGCAGTTCTTC	CASSYAAGGWDEQFF
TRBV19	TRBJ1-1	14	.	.	TGTGCCAGTAGTCGGGCCGCTAGGGGCACTGAAGCTTTCTTT	CASSRAARGTEAFF
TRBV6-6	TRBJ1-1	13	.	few	TGTGCCAGTGGATTAGGAGGGAATACTGAAGCTTTCTTT	CASGLGGNTEAFF
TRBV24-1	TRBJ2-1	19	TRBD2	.	TGTGCCACCAGTGATAGCGGACTAGCGGGGGGCGTACACGTTCGCGAGCAGTTCTTC	CATSDSGLAGGVHVREQFF
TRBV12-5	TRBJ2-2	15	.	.	TGTGCTAGTGGTTTGGAACTCTCCGGGACCGGGGAGCTGTTTTTT	CASGLELSGTGELFF
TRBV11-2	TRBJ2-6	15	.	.	TGTGCCAGCAGCTTATTCCGGTCTGGGGCCAACGTCCTGACTTTC	CASSLFRSGANVLTF
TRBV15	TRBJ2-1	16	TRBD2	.	TGTGCCACCAGCGCCCGAAGCGGGGGTTCCTACAATGAGCAGTTCTTC	CATSARSGGSYNEQFF
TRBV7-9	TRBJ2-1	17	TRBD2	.	TGTGCCAGCACCAAAAAAGCCCCCGGGACTAGGTACAATGAGCAGTTCTTC	CASTKKAPGTRYNEQFF
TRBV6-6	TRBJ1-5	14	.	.	TGTGCCAGCAGTTGGGGGGAAGGCAATCAGCCCCAGCATTTT	CASSWGEGNQPQHF